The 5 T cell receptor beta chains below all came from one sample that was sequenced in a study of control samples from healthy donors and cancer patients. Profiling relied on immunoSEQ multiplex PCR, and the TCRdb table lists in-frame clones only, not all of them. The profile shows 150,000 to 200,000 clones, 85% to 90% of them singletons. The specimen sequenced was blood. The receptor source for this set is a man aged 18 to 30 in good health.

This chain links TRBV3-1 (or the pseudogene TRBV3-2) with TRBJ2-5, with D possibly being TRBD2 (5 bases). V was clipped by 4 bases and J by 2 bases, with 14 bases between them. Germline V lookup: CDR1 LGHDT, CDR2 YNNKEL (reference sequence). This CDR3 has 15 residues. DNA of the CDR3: TGTGCCAGCAGCCCTAGACTACTAGAGCAAGAGACCCAGTACTTC. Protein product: CASSPRLLEQETQYF.

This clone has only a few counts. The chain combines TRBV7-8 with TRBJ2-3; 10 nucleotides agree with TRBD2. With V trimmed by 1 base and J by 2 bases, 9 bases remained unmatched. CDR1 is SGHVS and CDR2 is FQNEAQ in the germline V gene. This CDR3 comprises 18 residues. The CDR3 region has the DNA TGTGCCAGCAGCTTAGGACCCACTAGCGGGGTAAACACAGATACGCAGTATTTT. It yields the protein CASSLGPTSGVNTDTQYF.

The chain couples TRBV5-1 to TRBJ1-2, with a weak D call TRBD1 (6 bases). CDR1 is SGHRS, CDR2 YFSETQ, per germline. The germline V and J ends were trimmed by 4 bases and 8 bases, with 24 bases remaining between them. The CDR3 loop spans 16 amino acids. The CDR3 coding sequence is TGCGCCAGCAGCCTAACACCGACACAGGGCCGCTGGGGCTACACCTTC. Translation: CASSLTPTQGRWGYTF. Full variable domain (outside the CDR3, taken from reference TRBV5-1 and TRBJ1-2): KAGVTQTPRYLIKTRGQQVTLSCSPISGHRSVSWYQQTPGQGLQFLFEYFSETQRNKGNFPGRFSGRQFSNSRSEMNVSTLELGDSALYLCASSLTPTQGRWGYTFGSGTRLTVV.

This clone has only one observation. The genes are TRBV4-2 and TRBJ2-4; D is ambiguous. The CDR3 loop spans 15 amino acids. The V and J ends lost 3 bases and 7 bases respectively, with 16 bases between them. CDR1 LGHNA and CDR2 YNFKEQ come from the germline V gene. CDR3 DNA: TGTGCCAGCAGCCAGAGCACGACCGGCCGCAACATTCAGTACTTC. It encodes CASSQSTTGRNIQYF.

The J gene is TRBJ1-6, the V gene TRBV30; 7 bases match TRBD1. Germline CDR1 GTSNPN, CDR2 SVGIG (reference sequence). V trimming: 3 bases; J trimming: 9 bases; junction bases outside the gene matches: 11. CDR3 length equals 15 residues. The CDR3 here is CAWRAGGIPGSPLHF. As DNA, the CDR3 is TGTGCCTGGAGGGCAGGGGGGATTCCGGGTTCACCCCTCCACTTT.